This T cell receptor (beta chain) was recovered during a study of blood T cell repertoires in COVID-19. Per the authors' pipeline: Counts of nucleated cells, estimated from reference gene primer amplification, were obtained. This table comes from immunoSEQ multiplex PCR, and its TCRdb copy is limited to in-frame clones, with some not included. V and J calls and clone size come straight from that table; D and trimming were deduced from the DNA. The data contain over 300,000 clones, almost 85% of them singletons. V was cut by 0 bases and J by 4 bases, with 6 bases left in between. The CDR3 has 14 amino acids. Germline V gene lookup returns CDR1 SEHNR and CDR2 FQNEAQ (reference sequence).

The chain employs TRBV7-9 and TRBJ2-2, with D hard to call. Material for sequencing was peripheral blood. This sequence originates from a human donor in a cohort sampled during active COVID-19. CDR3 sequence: CASSLASVTGELFF. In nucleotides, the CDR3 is TGTGCCAGCAGCTTAGCGTCCGTCACCGGGGAGCTGTTTTTT.